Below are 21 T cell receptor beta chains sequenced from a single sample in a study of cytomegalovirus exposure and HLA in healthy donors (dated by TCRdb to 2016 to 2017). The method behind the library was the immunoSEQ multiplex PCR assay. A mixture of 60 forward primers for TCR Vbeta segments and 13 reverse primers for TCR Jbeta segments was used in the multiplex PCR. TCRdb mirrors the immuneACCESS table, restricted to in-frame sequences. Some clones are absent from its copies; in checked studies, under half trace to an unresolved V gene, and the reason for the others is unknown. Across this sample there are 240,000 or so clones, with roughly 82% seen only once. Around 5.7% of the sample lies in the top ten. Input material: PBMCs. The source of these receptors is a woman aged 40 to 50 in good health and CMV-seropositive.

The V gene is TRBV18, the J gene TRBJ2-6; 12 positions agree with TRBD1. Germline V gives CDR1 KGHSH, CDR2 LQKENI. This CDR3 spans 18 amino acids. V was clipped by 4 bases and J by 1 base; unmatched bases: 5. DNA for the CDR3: TGTGCCAGCTCACGAGGGACAGGGGGCGCTTCTGGGGCCAACGTCCTGACTTTC. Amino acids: CASSRGTGGASGANVLTF. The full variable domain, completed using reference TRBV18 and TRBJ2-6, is NAGVMQNPRHLVRRRGQEARLRCSPMKGHSHVYWYRQLPEEGLKFMVYLQKENIIDESGMPKERFSAEFPKEGPSILRIQQVVRGDSAAYFCASSRGTGGASGANVLTFGAGSRLTVL.

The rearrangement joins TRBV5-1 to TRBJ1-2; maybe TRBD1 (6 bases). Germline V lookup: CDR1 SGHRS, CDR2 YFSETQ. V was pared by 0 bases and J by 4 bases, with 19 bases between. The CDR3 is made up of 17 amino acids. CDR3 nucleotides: TGCGCCAGCAGCTTGGGCGATGGACAGTCGGGATTCTATGGCTACACCTTC. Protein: CASSLGDGQSGFYGYTF.

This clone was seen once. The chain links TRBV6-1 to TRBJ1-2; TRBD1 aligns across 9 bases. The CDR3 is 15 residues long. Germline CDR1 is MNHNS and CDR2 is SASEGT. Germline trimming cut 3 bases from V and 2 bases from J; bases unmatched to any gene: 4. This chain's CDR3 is CASSDVGTGNYGYTF. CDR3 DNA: TGTGCCAGCAGTGATGTCGGGACAGGGAACTATGGCTACACCTTC.

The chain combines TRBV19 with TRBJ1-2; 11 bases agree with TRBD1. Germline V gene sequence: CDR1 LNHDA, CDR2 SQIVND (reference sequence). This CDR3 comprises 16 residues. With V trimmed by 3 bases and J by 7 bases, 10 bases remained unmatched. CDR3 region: CASSMASGDRGIGYTF. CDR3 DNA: TGTGCCAGTAGTATGGCGAGCGGGGACAGGGGGATTGGCTACACCTTC.

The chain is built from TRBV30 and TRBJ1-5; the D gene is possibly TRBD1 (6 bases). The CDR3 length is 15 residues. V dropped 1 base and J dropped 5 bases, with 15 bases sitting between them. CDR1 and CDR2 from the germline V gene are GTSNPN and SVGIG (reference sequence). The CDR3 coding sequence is TGTGCCTGGAGTGGGGGGATTTCAGGGGATCAGCCCCAGCATTTT. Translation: CAWSGGISGDQPQHF.

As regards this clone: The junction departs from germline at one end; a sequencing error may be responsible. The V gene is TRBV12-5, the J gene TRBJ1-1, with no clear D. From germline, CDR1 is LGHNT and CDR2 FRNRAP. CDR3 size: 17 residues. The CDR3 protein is CASGLVRGIGINTKAFF. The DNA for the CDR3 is TGTGCTAGTGGTTTGGTGAGAGGGATAGGCATAAACACTAAAGCTTTCTTT.

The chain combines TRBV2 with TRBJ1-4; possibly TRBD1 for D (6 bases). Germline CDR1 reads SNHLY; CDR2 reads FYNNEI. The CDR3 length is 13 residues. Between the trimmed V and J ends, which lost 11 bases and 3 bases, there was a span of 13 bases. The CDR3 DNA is TGTGCCGGAACAGGGAGATCTAATGAAAAACTGTTTTTT. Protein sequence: CAGTGRSNEKLFF.

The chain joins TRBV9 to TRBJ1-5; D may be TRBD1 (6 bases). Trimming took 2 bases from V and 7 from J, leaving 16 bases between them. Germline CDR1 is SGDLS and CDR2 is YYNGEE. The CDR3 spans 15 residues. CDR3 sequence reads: CASSVHPGEGQPQHF. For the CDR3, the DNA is TGTGCCAGCAGCGTTCATCCAGGGGAAGGGCAGCCCCAGCATTTT.

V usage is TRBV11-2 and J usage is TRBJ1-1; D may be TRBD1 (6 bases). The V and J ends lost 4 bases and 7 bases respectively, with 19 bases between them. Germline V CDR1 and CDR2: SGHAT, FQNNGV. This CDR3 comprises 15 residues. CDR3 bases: TGTGCCAGCAGCTCGACGGACAGATTCACCAATGAAGCTTTCTTT. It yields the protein CASSSTDRFTNEAFF. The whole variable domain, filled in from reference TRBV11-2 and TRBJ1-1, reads EAGVAQSPRYKIIEKRQSVAFWCNPISGHATLYWYQQILGQGPKLLIQFQNNGVVDDSQLPKDRFSAERLKGVDSTLKIQPAKLEDSAVYLCASSSTDRFTNEAFFGQGTRLTVV.

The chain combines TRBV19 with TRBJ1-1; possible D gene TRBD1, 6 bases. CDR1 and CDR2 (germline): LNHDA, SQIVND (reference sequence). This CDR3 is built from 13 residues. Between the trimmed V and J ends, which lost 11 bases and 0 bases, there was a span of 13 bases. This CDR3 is CAAGTTMNTEAFF. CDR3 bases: TGTGCCGCCGGGACAACAATGAACACTGAAGCTTTCTTT.

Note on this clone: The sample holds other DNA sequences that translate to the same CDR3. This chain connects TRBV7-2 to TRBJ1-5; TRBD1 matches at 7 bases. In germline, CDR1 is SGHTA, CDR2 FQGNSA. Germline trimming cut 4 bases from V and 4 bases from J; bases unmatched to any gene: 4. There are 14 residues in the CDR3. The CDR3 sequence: CASSWSGGNQPQHF. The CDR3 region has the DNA TGTGCCAGCAGCTGGTCAGGGGGAAATCAGCCCCAGCATTTT.

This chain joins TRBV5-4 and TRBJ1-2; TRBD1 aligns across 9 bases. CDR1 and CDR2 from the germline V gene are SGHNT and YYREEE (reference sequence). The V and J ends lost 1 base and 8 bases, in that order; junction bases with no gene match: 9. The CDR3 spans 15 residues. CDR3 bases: TGTGCCAGCAGCTTGCCGGGACAGGGAGTTCACGGCTACACCTTC. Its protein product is CASSLPGQGVHGYTF.

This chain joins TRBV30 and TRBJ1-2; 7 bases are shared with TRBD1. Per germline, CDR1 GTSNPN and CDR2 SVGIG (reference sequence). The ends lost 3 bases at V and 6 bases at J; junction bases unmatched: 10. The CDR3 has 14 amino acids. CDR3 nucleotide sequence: TGTGCCTGGAGCGAGGGGTTACAGGGGCATGGCTACACCTTC. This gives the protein CAWSEGLQGHGYTF.

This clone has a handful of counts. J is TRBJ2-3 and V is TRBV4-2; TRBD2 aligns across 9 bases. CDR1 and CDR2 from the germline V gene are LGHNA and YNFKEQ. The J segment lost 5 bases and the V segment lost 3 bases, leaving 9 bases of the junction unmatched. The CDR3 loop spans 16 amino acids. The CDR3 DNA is TGTGCCAGCAGCCATGATAGCGGGGGTTACCAAGATACGCAGTATTTT. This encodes CASSHDSGGYQDTQYF.

The CDR3 region is CASSAAGGRETQYF. CDR3 nucleotides: TGTGCCAGCAGTGCGGCCGGGGGTAGGGAGACCCAGTACTTC. The rearrangement uses TRBV9 and TRBJ2-5; perhaps TRBD2 as D (6 bases). There are 14 residues in the CDR3. Germline loops: CDR1 SGDLS, CDR2 YYNGEE. V gave up 5 bases and J gave up 5 bases, with 16 bases separating them.

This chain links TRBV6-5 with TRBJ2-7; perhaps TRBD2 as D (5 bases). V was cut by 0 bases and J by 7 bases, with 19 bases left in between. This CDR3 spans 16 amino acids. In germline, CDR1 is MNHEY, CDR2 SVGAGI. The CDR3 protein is CASSYSIRDFIGEQYF. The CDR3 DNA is TGTGCCAGCAGTTACTCAATCCGGGATTTTATAGGGGAGCAGTACTTC.

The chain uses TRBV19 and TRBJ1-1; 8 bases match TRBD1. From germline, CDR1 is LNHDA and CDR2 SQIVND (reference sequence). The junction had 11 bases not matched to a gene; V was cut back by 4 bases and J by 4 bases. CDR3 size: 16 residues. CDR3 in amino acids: CASSKSGTGGGTEAFF. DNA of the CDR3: TGTGCCAGTAGTAAATCCGGGACAGGTGGGGGCACTGAAGCTTTCTTT.

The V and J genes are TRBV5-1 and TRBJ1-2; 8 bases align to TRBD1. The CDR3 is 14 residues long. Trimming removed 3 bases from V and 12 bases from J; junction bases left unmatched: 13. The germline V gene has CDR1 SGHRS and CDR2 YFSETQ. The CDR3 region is CASSSEGMNRGNTF. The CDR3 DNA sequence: TGCGCCAGCAGCTCGGAAGGAATGAACAGGGGGAACACCTTC.

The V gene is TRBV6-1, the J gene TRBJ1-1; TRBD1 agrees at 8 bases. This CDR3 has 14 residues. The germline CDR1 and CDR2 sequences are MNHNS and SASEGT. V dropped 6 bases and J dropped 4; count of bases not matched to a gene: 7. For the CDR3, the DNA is TGTGCCAGCAGGGTGACAGGGGTTGGCACTGAAGCTTTCTTT. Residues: CASRVTGVGTEAFF.

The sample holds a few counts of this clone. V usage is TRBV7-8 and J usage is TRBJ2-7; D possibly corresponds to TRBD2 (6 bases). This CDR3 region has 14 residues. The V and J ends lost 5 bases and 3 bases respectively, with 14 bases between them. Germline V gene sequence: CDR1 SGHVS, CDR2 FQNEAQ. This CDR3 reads CASSTGGLHYEQYF. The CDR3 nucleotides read TGTGCCAGCAGCACCGGGGGTCTCCACTACGAGCAGTACTTC.

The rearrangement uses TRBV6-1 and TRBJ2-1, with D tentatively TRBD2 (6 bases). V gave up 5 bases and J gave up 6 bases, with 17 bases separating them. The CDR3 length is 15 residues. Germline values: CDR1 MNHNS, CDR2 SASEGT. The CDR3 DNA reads TGTGCCAGCAGTCAACACACGGGGGTGATCAATGAGCAGTTCTTC. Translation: CASSQHTGVINEQFF.